The 24 T cell receptor beta chains reported below all come from one sample, sequenced in a study of early T cells in non-severe SARS-CoV-2 infection. TCRdb called the 5' RACE reads again in MiXCR, with one record for every CDR3 protein. The sample lists some 25,000 distinct CDR3 sequences; 5% to 7% were seen once. The sequenced sample was whole blood. The receptor source for this set is an adult who was a healthcare worker with PCR-confirmed SARS-CoV-2 infection or an uninfected control (not recorded which).

V usage is TRBV28 and J usage is TRBJ1-2, with 12 bases that match TRBD1. V shed 5 bases and J 7 bases; nucleotides not matched to a gene: 11. The CDR3 contains 16 residues. The germline CDR1 and CDR2 sequences are MDHEN and SYDVKM. The CDR3 here is CASSPTGTGGTGGYTF. The CDR3 nucleotides are TGTGCCAGCAGTCCAACCGGGACAGGGGGCACCGGTGGCTACACCTTC.

The J gene is TRBJ2-3, the V gene TRBV19, with 12 bases identical to TRBD2. This CDR3 has 15 residues. Germline V lookup: CDR1 LNHDA, CDR2 SQIVND (reference sequence). Germline trimming cut 7 bases from V and 3 bases from J; bases unmatched to any gene: 5. The DNA of the CDR3 is TGTGCCAGTACCGCGACTAGCGGGAGAACAGATACGCAGTATTTT. As protein: CASTATSGRTDTQYF.

This clonotype was seen many times. CDR3 sequence: CASSLVPGANTEAFF. The CDR3 region has the DNA TGTGCCAGCAGCTTAGTTCCGGGGGCGAACACTGAAGCTTTCTTT. This chain joins TRBV7-9 and TRBJ1-1; a possible D gene is TRBD1 (6 bases). Germline-derived CDR1 and CDR2 are SEHNR and FQNEAQ (reference sequence). This CDR3 is built from 15 residues. Trimming cost V 1 base and J 1 base, with 10 bases left between them.

Many counts were recorded for this clonotype. The V call is TRBV12-3 or TRBV12-4, the J call TRBJ2-5; 7 bases fit TRBD1. V lost 4 bases to trimming and J lost 2 bases; unmatched junction nucleotides: 1. The CDR3 runs to 13 residues. The CDR3 coding sequence is TGTGCCAGCAGTTCCAGGGGGCAAGAGACCCAGTACTTC. Translated, it gives CASSSRGQETQYF.

In this sample, this clonotype turned up many times. The chain recombines TRBV2 with TRBJ2-2; unclear D gene. Trimming took 3 bases from V and 5 from J, leaving 4 bases between them. This CDR3 comprises 12 residues. Per the germline V gene, CDR1 is SNHLY and CDR2 is FYNNEI. DNA for the CDR3: TGTGCCAGCAGTGATTCGACCGGGGAGCTGTTTTTT. Its translation is CASSDSTGELFF. Looking up the rest from reference TRBV2 and TRBJ2-2 gives the full variable domain: EPEVTQTPSHQVTQMGQEVILRCVPISNHLYFYWYRQILGQKVEFLVSFYNNEISEKSEIFDDQFSVERPDGSNFTLKIRSTKLEDSAMYFCASSDSTGELFFGEGSRLTVL.

This clonotype showed up many times. The J gene is TRBJ2-2, the V gene TRBV10-3; 10 bases agree with TRBD2. CDR3 length equals 16 residues. V shed 2 bases, J shed 4 bases, and the junction held 4 bases outside the gene matches. Germline values: CDR1 ENHRY, CDR2 SYGVKD. The chain's CDR3 is CAISEPSGSSTGELFF. CDR3 coding DNA: TGTGCCATCAGTGAGCCTAGCGGGAGCAGCACCGGGGAGCTGTTTTTT.

The chain combines TRBV25-1 with TRBJ2-3; 10 nucleotides line up with TRBD2. Trimming at V came to 2 bases and at J to 5 bases, leaving 4 bases not matched to a gene. Germline assignment: CDR1 MGHDK and CDR2 SYGVNS. The CDR3 loop spans 15 amino acids. In DNA, the CDR3 is TGTGCCAGCAGTGAACCACTAGCGGGACAAGATACGCAGTATTTT. As protein: CASSEPLAGQDTQYF.

The chain is built from TRBV4-2 and TRBJ1-2; 9 nucleotides line up with TRBD1. This CDR3 spans 16 amino acids. The germline gives CDR1 LGHNA, CDR2 YNFKEQ. The trim removed 3 bases at V and 7 bases at J, leaving 12 bases unmatched. The CDR3 sequence is CASSQSGDREMSGYTF. The CDR3 DNA reads as TGTGCCAGCAGCCAGTCCGGGGACAGGGAGATGTCTGGCTACACCTTC.

This clonotype was observed at least ten times. The CDR3 bases are TGTGCCACCGACAGGGACGGGACTGGAAACACCATATATTTT. Encoded protein: CATDRDGTGNTIYF. The rearrangement uses TRBV15 and TRBJ1-3, with 7 bases lining up with TRBD1. This CDR3 has 14 amino acids. V trimming: 8 bases; J trimming: 2 bases; junction bases outside the gene matches: 6. CDR1 and CDR2 from the germline V gene are LNHNV and YYDKDF (reference sequence).

Ten or more counts support this clonotype. The chain recombines TRBV3-1 with TRBJ2-7, with TRBD1 identical over 9 bases. Per germline, CDR1 LGHDT and CDR2 YNNKEL (reference sequence). The CDR3 totals 12 residues. Trimming at V came to 6 bases and at J to 6 bases, leaving 3 bases not matched to a gene. The CDR3, as DNA: TGTGCCAGCAGTCGGACAGGGGTCGAGCAGTACTTC. It encodes CASSRTGVEQYF.

A few counts support this clonotype. This sequence joins TRBV20-1 and TRBJ2-1; D could derive from TRBD1 or TRBD2 (5 bases each). The germline CDR1 and CDR2 sequences are DFQATT and SNEGSKA (reference sequence). V shed 1 base and J shed 1 base, with 14 bases lying between them. The CDR3 runs 16 residues. CDR3 protein: CSARALGPGSYNEQFF. The CDR3 nucleotides read TGCAGTGCTAGAGCCCTGGGACCAGGATCCTACAATGAGCAGTTCTTC.

The rearrangement uses TRBV7-2 and TRBJ2-6; D is undetermined. CDR3 length equals 12 residues. The germline V and J ends were trimmed by 5 bases and 7 bases, with 6 bases remaining between them. The germline CDR1 and CDR2 sequences are SGHTA and FQGNSA. CDR3 DNA: TGTGCCAGCAGCCGGAGAGCCAACGTCCTGACTTTC. Its translation: CASSRRANVLTF.

This clonotype occurred many times. The chain couples TRBV7-8 to TRBJ1-5, with 9 bases matching TRBD1. CDR1 SGHVS and CDR2 FQNEAQ come from the germline V gene. The CDR3 is 14 amino acids. V dropped 8 bases and J dropped 5; count of bases not matched to a gene: 7. The CDR3 sequence is CASGGQGRDQPQHF. The CDR3 DNA reads as TGTGCCAGCGGGGGACAGGGAAGGGATCAGCCCCAGCATTTT. Full variable domain (remainder filled in from reference TRBV7-8 and TRBJ1-5): GAGVSQSPRYKVAKRGQDVALRCDPISGHVSLFWYQQALGQGPEFLTYFQNEAQLDKSGLPSDRFFAERPEGSVSTLKIQRTQQEDSAVYLCASGGQGRDQPQHFGDGTRLSIL.

This chain connects TRBV5-4 to TRBJ2-7, with TRBD2 matching 9 bases. CDR3 length: 14 residues. Looked up from germline, CDR1 is SGHNT and CDR2 is YYREEE (reference sequence). V lost 2 bases to trimming and J lost 5 bases; unmatched junction nucleotides: 5. The DNA of the CDR3 is TGTGCCAGCAGCTTAGCGGGGGGCCCCAACGAGCAGTACTTC. Its translation is CASSLAGGPNEQYF.

The gene calls are TRBV6-5 and TRBJ1-2, with TRBD1 as a possible D gene (5 bases). Germline CDR1 reads MNHEY; CDR2 reads SVGAGI. CDR3 length equals 13 residues. V was pared by 0 bases and J by 8 bases, with 10 bases between. The CDR3 DNA reads TGTGCCAGCAGTTACTCCAGGGTTGGCGGCTACACCTTC. It is translated as CASSYSRVGGYTF.

This clonotype appeared a few times. The chain employs TRBV7-2 and TRBJ2-7, with TRBD1 matching over 8 bases. CDR1 and CDR2 from the germline V gene are SGHTA and FQGNSA. The CDR3 contains 15 residues. Germline trimming cut 5 bases from V and 3 bases from J; bases unmatched to any gene: 9. The CDR3 region is CASSLGTGDLYEQYF. The CDR3 DNA is TGTGCCAGCAGCCTCGGGACAGGCGATCTCTACGAGCAGTACTTC. Full variable domain (remainder filled in from reference TRBV7-2 and TRBJ2-7): GAGVSQSPSNKVTEKGKDVELRCDPISGHTALYWYRQSLGQGLEFLIYFQGNSAPDKSGLPSDRFSAERTGGSVSTLTIQRTQQEDSAVYLCASSLGTGDLYEQYFGPGTRLTVT.

This clonotype was seen a handful of times. The V gene is TRBV5-4, the J gene TRBJ2-3; possibly TRBD1 or TRBD2 for D (5 bases each). The CDR3 runs 14 residues. V lost 2 bases and J 1 base, leaving 8 bases between the germline ends. CDR1 is SGHNT, CDR2 YYREEE, per germline (reference sequence). CDR3: CASSFVGGTDTQYF. The CDR3 DNA reads TGTGCCAGCAGCTTTGTGGGGGGCACAGATACGCAGTATTTT.

This clonotype turned up a few times. The chain uses TRBV29-1 and TRBJ2-5; 8 bases agree with TRBD1. With V trimmed by 6 bases and J by 5 bases, 5 bases remained unmatched. Germline values: CDR1 SQVTM, CDR2 ANQGSEA. This CDR3 region has 12 residues. The CDR3 coding sequence is TGCAGCGTCGCGACAGGGGTGGAGACCCAGTACTTC. It codes for CSVATGVETQYF.

This clonotype was observed a few times. The chain has TRBV2 and TRBJ2-1; D call uncertain. Looked up from germline, CDR1 is SNHLY and CDR2 is FYNNEI. The germline V and J ends were trimmed by 3 bases and 5 bases, with 11 bases remaining between them. The CDR3 runs 14 residues. CDR3 residues: CASSDETVNNEQFF. CDR3 DNA: TGTGCCAGCAGTGATGAGACGGTAAACAATGAGCAGTTCTTC.

This clonotype occurred many times. The CDR3 DNA is TGTGCCAGCAGCTTAGAGGGAGCCTTTTCAGCTTTCTTT. It yields the protein CASSLEGAFSAFF. The chain carries TRBV7-2 and TRBJ1-1; D remains unclear. Trimming took 1 base from V and 10 from J, leaving 13 bases between them. CDR1 and CDR2 (germline): SGHTA, FQGNSA. This CDR3 contains 13 residues.

The chain uses TRBV6-2 or TRBV6-3 and TRBJ1-2; D gene unclear. This CDR3 spans 14 amino acids. Germline CDR1 reads MNHEY; CDR2 reads SVGEGT. V was shortened by 2 bases and J by 8 bases, with 15 bases between the two germline ends. For the CDR3, the DNA is TGTGCCAGCAGTTACGCCTGGGAGGGAAGAGGCTACACCTTC. Translation gives CASSYAWEGRGYTF.

This clonotype was detected many times. The V and J genes are TRBV28 and TRBJ2-3; D possibly corresponds to TRBD1 (5 bases). CDR3 length equals 16 residues. From germline, CDR1 is MDHEN and CDR2 SYDVKM. The V and J ends lost 3 bases and 8 bases respectively, with 21 bases between them. The CDR3: CASSLSSLGAQGTQYF. CDR3 DNA: TGTGCCAGCAGTTTGTCTTCGCTAGGGGCCCAGGGTACGCAGTATTTT. Full variable domain (outside the CDR3, taken from reference TRBV28 and TRBJ2-3): DVKVTQSSRYLVKRTGEKVFLECVQDMDHENMFWYRQDPGLGLRLIYFSYDVKMKEKGDIPEGYSVSREKKERFSLILESASTNQTSMYLCASSLSSLGAQGTQYFGPGTRLTVL.

This clonotype came up many times. The chain recombines TRBV5-1 with TRBJ2-5; D is ambiguous. Germline V gives CDR1 SGHRS, CDR2 YFSETQ. The CDR3 is 13 residues long. Trimming took 2 bases from V and 1 from J, leaving 6 bases between them. CDR3 sequence (DNA): TGCGCCAGCAGCTTCTTGGCCCAAGAGACCCAGTACTTC. It codes for CASSFLAQETQYF.

J is TRBJ1-2 and V is TRBV12-3 or TRBV12-4; possible D gene TRBD1, 6 bases. The V and J ends lost 7 bases and 2 bases respectively, with 14 bases between them. This CDR3 region has 14 residues. The CDR3 nucleotides are TGTGCCAGCACATCGACAGGAGCGAACTATGGCTACACCTTC. Translated: CASTSTGANYGYTF.